This T cell receptor beta chain was captured in a study of blood T cells in healthy people across ages. Study-wide background: Template switching retrieved approximately one barcoded beta molecule for each two T cells.

This clonotype was observed a single time. The germline V and J ends were trimmed by 5 bases and 2 bases, with 14 bases remaining between them. Looked up from germline, CDR1 is SGHRS and CDR2 is YFSETQ. This CDR3 spans 15 amino acids. The authors ran a second PCR of about 6 to 12 cycles using a sample-barcoded 5' primer and a J-beta primer mix. TCRdb re-derived calls from the 5' RACE reads in MiXCR, one entry per CDR3 protein. Of approximately 360,000 distinct CDR3 sequences listed, roughly half are singletons. Sequencing was performed on blood. This clonotype was obtained from a man aged 55 to 70 in good health. The gene calls are TRBV5-1 and TRBJ2-1, with D tentatively TRBD2 (6 bases). This chain's CDR3 is CASRSGTPPYNEQFF. The CDR3 DNA follows: TGCGCCAGCAGGTCCGGGACTCCGCCCTACAATGAGCAGTTCTTC.